Below, 9 T cell receptor beta chains from the same sample are listed, as sequenced in a study of response to subunit inactivated influenza vaccine. TCRdb reprocessed the RT-PCR reads via MiXCR and lists one record per CDR3 protein. The table records about 180,000 distinct CDR3 sequences, about 9% of them present only once. The sequencing used non-naive T cells sorted from PBMCs, collected on the day of vaccination. The receptors come from a man between 50 and 59 years old who received an inactivated influenza vaccine.

This chain uses TRBV4-3 with TRBJ2-3, with 16 nucleotides matching TRBD2. Germline trimming cut 1 base from V and 7 bases from J; bases unmatched to any gene: 11. Germline lookup yields CDR1 LGHNA and CDR2 YSLEER. The length of the CDR3 is 19 residues. The CDR3 reads CASSQGGGLAGGPINTQYF. CDR3 in DNA: TGCGCCAGCAGCCAAGGAGGGGGACTAGCGGGGGGGCCAATAAATACGCAGTATTTT.

There are a few counts of this clonotype. The chain has TRBV6-1 and TRBJ1-2; TRBD1 is a possible D gene (6 bases). Germline values: CDR1 MNHNS, CDR2 SASEGT. This CDR3 is built from 13 residues. V lost 2 bases to trimming and J lost 6 bases, with 10 bases between them. The CDR3 loop is CASSELGANGYTF. The DNA of the CDR3 is TGTGCCAGCAGTGAACTGGGGGCTAATGGCTACACCTTC.

This clonotype was detected many times. The V call is TRBV28, the J call TRBJ2-3; D gene uncertain. V was clipped by 2 bases and J by 4 bases, with 16 bases between them. Germline V gene data show CDR1 as MDHEN and CDR2 as SYDVKM. The CDR3 consists of 16 residues. The CDR3 DNA is TGTGCCAGCAGTTTAGGGCCGTCCGATCCGTCAGATACGCAGTATTTT. It encodes CASSLGPSDPSDTQYF.

This clonotype came up a few times. The chain couples TRBV12-3 or TRBV12-4 to TRBJ1-3, with 8 bases fitting TRBD1. The CDR3 totals 15 residues. The V and J ends lost 4 bases and 4 bases, in that order; junction bases with no gene match: 6. The CDR3 region is CASSWGQAGGNTIYF. The CDR3 coding sequence is TGTGCCAGCAGTTGGGGACAGGCGGGAGGAAACACCATATATTTT.

This clonotype was observed many times. J is TRBJ2-2 and V is TRBV20-1, with D perhaps TRBD2 (7 bases). The germline V gene encodes CDR1 DFQATT and CDR2 SNEGSKA (reference sequence). The CDR3 has 13 amino acids. Between the trimmed V and J ends, which lost 6 bases and 7 bases, there was a span of 15 bases. Here the CDR3 reads CSAALGGLGELFF. As DNA, the CDR3 is TGCAGTGCAGCGCTCGGGGGGCTCGGGGAGCTGTTTTTT.

The chain combines TRBV20-1 with TRBJ2-5; TRBD2 aligns across 10 bases. The V segment lost 6 bases and the J segment 5 bases; nucleotides outside the gene matches: 6. This CDR3 has 13 amino acids. Germline V gives CDR1 DFQATT, CDR2 SNEGSKA (reference sequence). The CDR3 spells CSAERGGEETQYF. The DNA for the CDR3 is TGCAGTGCCGAGCGGGGGGGCGAGGAGACCCAGTACTTC.

Only a few counts were recorded for this clonotype. The chain is built from TRBV20-1 and TRBJ2-5; no firm D call. This CDR3 is 11 amino acids long. V was trimmed by 6 bases and J by 0 bases, leaving 5 bases between them. Germline V CDR1 and CDR2: DFQATT, SNEGSKA (reference sequence). CDR3 bases: TGCAGTGCATTAAACCAAGAGACCCAGTACTTC. Amino acid sequence: CSALNQETQYF.

This clonotype was recorded a few times. The chain combines TRBV7-2 with TRBJ2-7; TRBD1 is a possible D gene (6 bases). The CDR3 length is 13 residues. CDR1 and CDR2 from the germline V gene are SGHTA and FQGNSA. The V end lost 5 bases, the J end lost 3 bases, and 11 bases lay between the germline ends. The CDR3 nucleotides are TGTGCCAGCAGCCCCGGGACAATCTACGAGCAGTACTTC. Translating gives CASSPGTIYEQYF.

The chain carries TRBV12-3 or TRBV12-4 and TRBJ2-2; 7 nucleotides align to TRBD2. This CDR3 has 16 residues. Germline trimming cut 5 bases from V and 0 bases from J; bases unmatched to any gene: 6. The CDR3 DNA reads TGTGCCAGCAGTGGGGAGGGACTTACGAACACCGGGGAGCTGTTTTTT. It translates to CASSGEGLTNTGELFF.